These 31 T cell receptor beta chains originate from one sample sequenced in a study of blood T cell repertoires in COVID-19. Generated by immunoSEQ multiplex PCR, the TCRdb table keeps only in-frame clones and is missing some. Here the sample spans under 150,000 clones, 85% being singletons. The sample was peripheral blood. The receptors derive from a human donor in a cohort sampled during active COVID-19.

The chain employs TRBV30 and TRBJ1-1; perhaps TRBD1 as D (6 bases). This CDR3 spans 13 amino acids. The V end was cut by 3 bases, the J end by 1 base, with 9 bases between. Germline lookup yields CDR1 GTSNPN and CDR2 SVGIG (reference sequence). CDR3 sequence: CAWRKQGNTEAFF. The CDR3 DNA reads TGTGCCTGGAGAAAACAGGGGAACACTGAAGCTTTCTTT.

The rearrangement links TRBV4-3 to TRBJ2-3, with D possibly matching TRBD2 (6 bases). The CDR3 is 17 residues long. Trimming removed 0 bases from V and 3 bases from J, with 16 bases in between. Germline V CDR1 and CDR2: LGHNA, YSLEER. The CDR3 DNA reads TGCGCCAGCAGCCAAGAAGGAGGGGCTAGGGGAACAGATACGCAGTATTTT. Translation gives CASSQEGGARGTDTQYF.

This clone was counted a single time. V gene TRBV2 combines with J gene TRBJ2-6, with 7 positions matching TRBD2. The CDR3 has 17 residues. The germline CDR1 and CDR2 sequences are SNHLY and FYNNEI. V lost 6 bases, J lost 0 bases, and 8 bases stayed unmatched. CDR3 nucleotides: TGTGCCAGCAGCGTCCAGCGGGGTCCCTCTGGGGCCAACGTCCTGACTTTC. It encodes CASSVQRGPSGANVLTF.

V gene TRBV5-1 combines with J gene TRBJ1-5; the match to TRBD1 covers 7 bases. V trimming: 2 bases; J trimming: 2 bases; junction bases outside the gene matches: 4. This CDR3 comprises 15 residues. In germline, CDR1 is SGHRS, CDR2 YFSETQ. CDR3 residues: CASSLMTGRNQPQHF. The DNA for the CDR3 is TGCGCCAGCAGCTTAATGACAGGGCGCAATCAGCCCCAGCATTTT.

The CDR3: CASSYRGPGEQFF. CDR3 nucleotides: TGTGCCAGCAGCTACAGGGGGCCCGGTGAGCAGTTCTTC. The chain uses TRBV5-6 and TRBJ2-1, with 9 bases matching TRBD1. CDR3 length: 13 residues. V shed 3 bases, J shed 9 bases, and the junction held 4 bases outside the gene matches. Germline-derived CDR1 and CDR2 are SGHDT and YYEEEE.

In DNA, the CDR3 is TGTGCCAGCAGCTTACAGTCCTCTGGAAACACCATATATTTT. Translated, it gives CASSLQSSGNTIYF. The rearrangement joins TRBV7-2 to TRBJ1-3; D call uncertain. The germline V gene encodes CDR1 SGHTA and CDR2 FQGNSA. This CDR3 has 14 residues. Trimming cost V 2 bases and J 0 bases, with 5 bases left between them.

The table lists this clone with a count of one. The chain has TRBV4-1 and TRBJ1-3, with 9 bases identical to TRBD1. CDR1 is MGHRA, CDR2 YSYEKL, per germline. This CDR3 spans 15 amino acids. J was trimmed by 2 bases and V by 1 base; bases with no gene match: 0. CDR3 nucleotide sequence: TGCGCCAGCAGCCAAGGGACAGGGGCTGGAAACACCATATATTTT. Protein product: CASSQGTGAGNTIYF.

The CDR3 DNA reads as TGTGCCAGCACCTTAGATCTCCCCTACAATGAGCAGTTCTTC. It yields the protein CASTLDLPYNEQFF. The V and J genes are TRBV6-5 and TRBJ2-1; D not certain. The V and J ends lost 7 bases and 2 bases respectively, with 12 bases between them. Looked up from germline, CDR1 is MNHEY and CDR2 is SVGAGI. The CDR3 runs to 14 residues.

The chain recombines TRBV18 with TRBJ2-1; 10 bases align to TRBD2. The junction had 3 bases not matched to a gene; V was cut back by 5 bases and J by 5 bases. The CDR3 spans 14 residues. Germline lookup yields CDR1 KGHSH and CDR2 LQKENI. The CDR3 region is CASSASGGNNEQFF. The CDR3 nucleotides read TGTGCCAGCTCAGCTAGCGGGGGAAACAATGAGCAGTTCTTC. Looking up the rest from reference TRBV18 and TRBJ2-1 gives the full variable domain: NAGVMQNPRHLVRRRGQEARLRCSPMKGHSHVYWYRQLPEEGLKFMVYLQKENIIDESGMPKERFSAEFPKEGPSILRIQQVVRGDSAAYFCASSASGGNNEQFFGPGTRLTVL.

The chain carries TRBV7-2 and TRBJ2-2, with a possible D match to TRBD2 (5 bases). The V gene lost 0 bases and the J gene lost 2 bases, with 7 bases spanning the gap. The CDR3 sequence is 15 residues long. The germline V gene encodes CDR1 SGHTA and CDR2 FQGNSA. CDR3 DNA: TGTGCCAGCAGCTTAGCGCCGGGAAACACCGGGGAGCTGTTTTTT. Translation: CASSLAPGNTGELFF.

V and J are TRBV6-5 and TRBJ2-7; D might be TRBD1 (6 bases). The CDR3 is made up of 15 amino acids. Trimming cost V 5 bases and J 1 base, with 15 bases left between them. Germline V CDR1 and CDR2: MNHEY, SVGAGI. The CDR3 protein is CASSNQQGMSYEQYF. The CDR3 DNA is TGTGCCAGCAGTAACCAACAGGGTATGTCCTACGAGCAGTACTTC.

The chain combines TRBV30 with TRBJ1-4; 9 bases fit TRBD1. The V gene's germline CDR1 is GTSNPN and CDR2 SVGIG (reference sequence). With 6 bases clipped from V and 0 bases from J, the junction kept 2 bases outside the gene matches. This CDR3 is 14 amino acids long. The CDR3 nucleotides read TGTGCCTGTAACAGGGGGCCAACTAATGAAAAACTGTTTTTT. Residues: CACNRGPTNEKLFF.

The chain employs TRBV5-1 and TRBJ1-1, with 8 positions matching TRBD1. V lost 4 bases, J lost 6 bases, and 20 bases stayed unmatched. CDR3 length equals 18 residues. CDR1 is SGHRS and CDR2 is YFSETQ in the germline V gene. In nucleotides, the CDR3 is TGCGCCAGCAGCGACAACCCCCACACAGGGGGAAGAAGGTCTGAAGCTTTCTTT. It yields the protein CASSDNPHTGGRRSEAFF.

In regard to this clone: As the CDR3 is not closed by the conserved phenylalanine or tryptophan, this likely results from a read error. The DNA is omitted, as the CDR3 cannot be located on it reliably, and the CDR3 follows TCRdb's listing. The chain combines TRBV3-1 (or the pseudogene TRBV3-2) with TRBJ1-2. The CDR3 length is 13 residues, termini included. Germline CDR1 is LGHDT and CDR2 is YNNKEL (reference sequence). CDR3 region: CASSQDPERPMFM.

This chain joins TRBV9 and TRBJ1-2; 7 bases are shared with TRBD1. The ends lost 3 bases at V and 7 bases at J; junction bases unmatched: 9. CDR3 length equals 14 residues. Germline CDR1 SGDLS, CDR2 YYNGEE. CDR3 in amino acids: CASSGSGTVGGYTF. The CDR3 region has the DNA TGTGCCAGCAGCGGATCTGGGACAGTGGGTGGCTACACCTTC. Complete variable domain (other parts from reference TRBV9 and TRBJ1-2): DSGVTQTPKHLITATGQRVTLRCSPRSGDLSVYWYQQSLDQGLQFLIQYYNGEERAKGNILERFSAQQFPDLHSELNLSSLELGDSALYFCASSGSGTVGGYTFGSGTRLTVV.

The chain employs TRBV19 and TRBJ1-5; D not resolved. The germline V gene encodes CDR1 LNHDA and CDR2 SQIVND (reference sequence). The CDR3 totals 14 residues. Trimming cost V 7 bases and J 1 base, with 11 bases left between them. Here the CDR3 reads CASKVPGSNQPQHF. Written as DNA, the CDR3 is TGTGCCAGTAAGGTACCCGGGAGCAATCAGCCCCAGCATTTT.

The rearrangement joins TRBV6-5 to TRBJ1-5; 7 bases are a match to TRBD1. This CDR3 comprises 13 residues. V lost 6 bases and J lost 9; bases outside the gene matches: 8. The V gene's germline CDR1 is MNHEY and CDR2 SVGAGI. The CDR3 reads CASSTGAEGPQHF. For the CDR3, the DNA is TGTGCCAGCAGCACAGGGGCGGAAGGGCCCCAGCATTTT.

The chain has TRBV5-1 and TRBJ1-2, with D possibly being TRBD1 (5 bases). Germline V lookup: CDR1 SGHRS, CDR2 YFSETQ. The CDR3 runs 14 residues. Trimming left V 6 bases short and J 2 bases short, with 14 bases between. The CDR3 DNA is TGCGCCAGCACTGGAGGGGCTATAAACTATGGCTACACCTTC. It translates to CASTGGAINYGYTF.

This clone has a handful of counts. V and J are TRBV9 and TRBJ2-1; 10 positions match TRBD1. The J segment lost 5 bases and the V segment lost 4 bases, leaving 6 bases of the junction unmatched. This CDR3 comprises 15 residues. Germline CDR1 and CDR2: SGDLS and YYNGEE. For the CDR3, the DNA is TGTGCCAGCAGCTTCCGACAGGGGGCTAACAATGAGCAGTTCTTC. This gives the protein CASSFRQGANNEQFF.

CDR3 residues: CASSLPTGGKLFF. The CDR3 DNA follows: TGCGCCAGCAGCCTTCCGACAGGGGGGAAACTGTTTTTT. The chain is built from TRBV4-1 and TRBJ1-4, with 9 bases aligning to TRBD1. Trimming cost V 4 bases and J 11 bases; bases outside gene matches: 5. The CDR3 sequence is 13 residues long. Germline assignment: CDR1 MGHRA and CDR2 YSYEKL.

The chain couples TRBV19 to TRBJ1-6, with TRBD1 matching over 8 bases. The CDR3 is 14 amino acids. The V gene end was trimmed by 3 bases and the J gene end by 8 bases; junction bases not matched to a gene: 3. Germline V gene lookup returns CDR1 LNHDA and CDR2 SQIVND (reference sequence). This CDR3 reads CASSILTGDSPLHF. DNA for the CDR3: TGTGCCAGTAGTATCCTGACAGGGGATTCACCCCTCCACTTT.

V and J are TRBV11-2 and TRBJ2-7, with a tentative D call TRBD1 (6 bases). Germline V CDR1 and CDR2: SGHAT, FQNNGV. This CDR3 comprises 19 residues. V gave up 4 bases and J gave up 7 bases, with 32 bases separating them. DNA for the CDR3: TGTGCCAGCAGCTCACCCAGAGGGGGAGCAGGGGCGAGGGTTAATGAGCAGTACTTC. It yields the protein CASSSPRGGAGARVNEQYF.

The gene calls are TRBV12-3 or TRBV12-4 and TRBJ2-1, with D possibly matching TRBD1 (6 bases). The ends were cut back, 7 bases at V and 10 bases at J, with 17 bases in the middle. This CDR3 contains 13 residues. CDR3 sequence reads: CASTPDRSQEQFF. The CDR3 nucleotides read TGTGCCAGCACCCCGGACAGATCCCAGGAGCAGTTCTTC.

This sequence joins TRBV5-1 and TRBJ1-3; 8 bases agree with TRBD1. CDR1 is SGHRS, CDR2 YFSETQ, per germline. This CDR3 spans 16 amino acids. Unmatched junction bases numbered 12, after V lost 3 bases and J lost 7 bases. The DNA of the CDR3 is TGCGCCAGCAGCTACACCCTCAGGGGGCAAGGGAACACCATATATTTT. This gives the protein CASSYTLRGQGNTIYF.

The V call is TRBV6-5, the J call TRBJ2-2; 13 positions match TRBD2. CDR1 is MNHEY, CDR2 SVGAGI, per germline. This CDR3 is 14 amino acids long. Germline trimming cut 6 bases from V and 8 bases from J; bases unmatched to any gene: 3. CDR3 amino acids: CASRGTSGAGELFF. CDR3 bases: TGTGCCAGCAGGGGGACTAGCGGGGCTGGGGAGCTGTTTTTT.

The rearrangement links TRBV6-5 to TRBJ2-1, with 9 bases that match TRBD2. The CDR3 loop spans 13 amino acids. V was pared by 6 bases and J by 9 bases, with 6 bases of the junction left unmatched. CDR1 is MNHEY, CDR2 SVGAGI, per germline. The CDR3 DNA reads as TGTGCCAGCAGGGCGGGGGGGCCTAGTGAGCAGTTCTTC. Translated: CASRAGGPSEQFF.

This CDR3 reads CASSLAPASGELFF. The CDR3 DNA follows: TGTGCCAGCAGCTTAGCACCAGCGTCCGGGGAGCTGTTTTTT. This rearrangement joins TRBV7-2 to TRBJ2-2; D not certain. V shed 0 bases and J shed 6 bases, with 8 bases lying between them. The CDR3 sequence is 14 residues long. Germline V gene sequence: CDR1 SGHTA, CDR2 FQGNSA.

A single count supports this clone. The V call is TRBV24-1, the J call TRBJ2-3, with 7 bases fitting TRBD2. CDR3 size: 13 residues. Germline CDR1 KGHDR, CDR2 SFDVKD. V dropped 7 bases and J dropped 1; count of bases not matched to a gene: 1. CDR3 nucleotides: TGTGCCACCAGGGGGAGGGGCACAGATACGCAGTATTTT. Its translation: CATRGRGTDTQYF.

This CDR3 reads CASSPEGGPYNEQFF. The DNA for the CDR3 is TGCGCCAGCAGCCCTGAGGGGGGGCCCTACAATGAGCAGTTCTTC. V and J are TRBV5-1 and TRBJ2-1; a possible D gene is TRBD2 (7 bases). V was cut by 4 bases and J by 2 bases, with 13 bases left in between. Germline lookup yields CDR1 SGHRS and CDR2 YFSETQ. This CDR3 has 15 amino acids.

The chain is built from TRBV15 and TRBJ2-7; 7 nucleotides agree with TRBD2. V was clipped by 0 bases and J by 4 bases; unmatched bases: 3. Germline values: CDR1 LNHNV, CDR2 YYDKDF (reference sequence). The CDR3 covers 14 residues. CDR3 loop: CATSRDASGYEQYF. In nucleotides, the CDR3 is TGTGCCACCAGCAGAGATGCTAGCGGATACGAGCAGTACTTC.

In DNA form, the CDR3 reads TGTGCCAGCAGCAAAAGCCCCCGGGACAGTCGGGAAAAACTGTTTTTT. It is translated as CASSKSPRDSREKLFF. The rearrangement uses TRBV7-9 and TRBJ1-4; 7 nucleotides match TRBD1. Per the germline V gene, CDR1 is SEHNR and CDR2 is FQNEAQ (reference sequence). J lost 8 bases, V lost 5 bases, and 14 bases had no gene match. The CDR3 spans 16 residues.